At least ten counts were recorded for the clone carrying this T cell receptor beta chain. The antigen is undetermined. This sample was taken from a study of T-cell memory formation after mild COVID-19. 5'RACE with constant-segment primers built TCRalpha and TCRbeta cDNA libraries with UMIs. Via MiXCR, TCRdb re-called the 5' RACE reads, giving one row per CDR3 protein. The data hold 85,000 to 120,000 distinct CDR3 sequences, with around 12% observed a single time. The germline V gene encodes CDR1 SQVTM and CDR2 ANQGSEA. This CDR3 spans 14 amino acids. With 7 bases clipped from V and 5 bases from J, the junction kept 6 bases outside the gene matches. Study results and caveats: Researchers report contracting CD4+ clones mostly in CM and EM, with CD8+ clones in EMRA.

The source of this sequence is an adult woman who had mild COVID-19 (a few samples of this study predate the infection). Cell type and time point are not known. Sequencing was carried out using PBMCs or a T cell subset sorted from them (not recorded which). The rearrangement links TRBV29-1 to TRBJ2-2; TRBD1 matches 11 bases. This CDR3 reads CSARTGGFTGELFF. The CDR3 DNA reads TGCAGCGCCCGGACAGGGGGCTTTACCGGGGAGCTGTTTTTT.